The present TCR beta chain was sequenced within a study of cytomegalovirus exposure and HLA in healthy donors. The ends were cut back, 3 bases at V and 0 bases at J, with 9 bases in the middle. The CDR3 extends over 14 amino acids. The V gene's germline CDR1 is MDHEN and CDR2 SYDVKM. The study ran its PCR with 60 Vbeta and 13 Jbeta primers. Repertoires were generated with immunoSEQ multiplex PCR, while TCRdb's copy carries only in-frame clones and drops some. The sample carries around 200,000 clones, around 67% recorded once. The receptor was derived from a woman in her twenties or thirties in good health and CMV-seropositive. Source material: PBMCs. The rearrangement links TRBV28 to TRBJ2-7, with D unclear. The CDR3 DNA reads as TGTGCCAGCAGTTTCCTCTTTCCCTCCTACGAGCAGTACTTC. Its protein is CASSFLFPSYEQYF.